These 27 T cell receptor beta chains were all obtained from the same sample, sequenced in a study of T-cell memory formation after mild COVID-19. A single record per CDR3 protein comes from TCRdb applying MiXCR to the 5' RACE reads. The sample holds about 240,000 distinct CDR3 sequences, approximately 10% seen once. The specimen was PBMCs or a T cell subset sorted from them (not recorded which). Source of these receptors: a man younger than 35 who had mild COVID-19 (a few samples of this study predate the infection). Cell type and time point are not known.

In the case of this clonotype: Mismatch with germline at one junction end may stem from a read error. V gene TRBV5-1 combines with J gene TRBJ2-7, with D perhaps assigned TRBD1 or TRBD2 (5 bases each). The CDR3 loop spans 14 amino acids. Germline-derived CDR1 and CDR2 are SGHRS and YFSETQ. The CDR3 sequence: CASSLGGSSYEQDF. In DNA, the CDR3 is TGCGCCAGCAGCTTGGGGGGGAGCTCCTACGAGCAGGACTTC.

This clonotype came up a few times. The chain has TRBV27 and TRBJ2-7, with D unclear. The CDR3 has 13 residues. CDR1 MNHEY and CDR2 SMNVEV come from the germline V gene (reference sequence). V was pared by 2 bases and J by 0 bases, with 5 bases between. The CDR3 here is CASSLPASYEQYF. The CDR3 nucleotides read TGTGCCAGCAGTTTACCAGCCTCCTACGAGCAGTACTTC.

This clonotype showed up just a few times. The gene calls are TRBV4-3 and TRBJ1-2, with D maybe TRBD1 (5 bases). Between the trimmed V and J ends, which lost 0 bases and 4 bases, there was a span of 12 bases. The CDR3 loop spans 15 amino acids. Germline V gene data show CDR1 as LGHNA and CDR2 as YSLEER. CDR3 protein: CASSQEPRVFYGYTF. The CDR3 coding sequence is TGCGCCAGCAGCCAAGAGCCCAGGGTGTTCTATGGCTACACCTTC.

The chain employs TRBV18 and TRBJ2-7; no firm D call. Trimming cost V 5 bases and J 2 bases, with 13 bases left between them. This CDR3 contains 14 residues. In germline, CDR1 is KGHSH, CDR2 LQKENI. The CDR3 reads CASSSLGNPYEQYV. DNA of the CDR3: TGTGCCAGCTCATCTCTGGGTAACCCCTACGAGCAGTACGTC.

This clonotype occurred a few times. This chain joins TRBV7-9 and TRBJ2-7; TRBD2 is a possible D gene (5 bases). Germline CDR1 SEHNR, CDR2 FQNEAQ (reference sequence). The CDR3 is 17 amino acids. V lost 4 bases to trimming and J lost 7 bases, with 26 bases between them. CDR3 loop: CASSSSDDGLGRWEQYF. CDR3 DNA sequence: TGTGCCAGCAGCTCCAGCGACGATGGACTGGGCAGGTGGGAGCAGTACTTC.

This chain connects TRBV10-3 to TRBJ2-3, with D possibly being TRBD2 (6 bases). The ends were cut back, 7 bases at V and 4 bases at J, with 15 bases in the middle. Germline V CDR1 and CDR2: ENHRY, SYGVKD. CDR3 length: 14 residues. The CDR3 loop is CAINAGTMSDTQYF. The CDR3 DNA reads TGTGCCATCAATGCGGGGACGATGTCAGATACGCAGTATTTT.

The chain has TRBV29-1 and TRBJ1-2, with a possible D match to TRBD1 (5 bases). Germline-derived CDR1 and CDR2 are SQVTM and ANQGSEA. Between the trimmed V and J ends, which lost 4 bases and 8 bases, there was a span of 20 bases. CDR3 length: 14 residues. DNA for the CDR3: TGCAGCGTTGTCCCGGCCGGGGGAGGTATAGGCTACACCTTC. Protein product: CSVVPAGGGIGYTF. The whole variable domain, remainder taken from reference TRBV29-1 and TRBJ1-2, is SAVISQKPSRDICQRGTSLTIQCQVDSQVTMMFWYRQQPGQSLTLIATANQGSEATYESGFVIDKFPISRPNLTFSTLTVSNMSPEDSSIYLCSVVPAGGGIGYTFGSGTRLTVV.

The table lists this clonotype with a few counts. This chain connects TRBV24-1 to TRBJ2-3, with 9 positions matching TRBD1. In germline, CDR1 is KGHDR, CDR2 SFDVKD. V lost 3 bases, J lost 0 bases, and 3 bases stayed unmatched. This CDR3 region has 16 residues. CDR3 sequence reads: CATSDRTGASTDTQYF. CDR3 nucleotide sequence: TGTGCCACCAGTGATCGGACAGGGGCTAGCACAGATACGCAGTATTTT.

This clonotype was observed a few times. This chain connects TRBV28 to TRBJ2-2; D gene uncertain. The germline CDR1 and CDR2 sequences are MDHEN and SYDVKM. The CDR3 is 13 amino acids. The V gene lost 6 bases and the J gene lost 7 bases, with 12 bases spanning the gap. The CDR3 nucleotides read TGTGCCAGCAGCGGTCAACCCAACGGGGAGCTGTTTTTT. Its protein product is CASSGQPNGELFF.

This clonotype was counted a few times. DNA for the CDR3: TGTGCCAGCAGCTTAGTTGGGGGGTCTTTCACAGATACGCAGTATTTT. Protein sequence: CASSLVGGSFTDTQYF. The chain employs TRBV11-2 and TRBJ2-3, with TRBD2 as a possible D gene (6 bases). Germline lookup yields CDR1 SGHAT and CDR2 FQNNGV. The CDR3 is made up of 16 amino acids. Trimming removed 1 base at V and 2 bases at J, with 13 bases between. The complete variable domain, with remaining parts taken from reference TRBV11-2 and TRBJ2-3, reads EAGVAQSPRYKIIEKRQSVAFWCNPISGHATLYWYQQILGQGPKLLIQFQNNGVVDDSQLPKDRFSAERLKGVDSTLKIQPAKLEDSAVYLCASSLVGGSFTDTQYFGPGTRLTVL.

V is TRBV2 and J is TRBJ1-2; TRBD1 aligns across 7 bases. After removal of 7 bases from V and 0 bases from J, the junction contained 8 bases not matched to a gene. CDR1 is SNHLY and CDR2 is FYNNEI in the germline V gene. This CDR3 contains 15 residues. The CDR3: CASTRDREANYGYTF. The CDR3 bases are TGTGCCAGCACCAGAGACAGGGAAGCTAACTATGGCTACACCTTC.

The chain employs TRBV9 and TRBJ2-2, with no clear D. Germline V gene sequence: CDR1 SGDLS, CDR2 YYNGEE. Trimming pared 0 bases from V and 0 bases from J, leaving 12 bases between. This CDR3 contains 17 residues. Written as DNA, the CDR3 is TGTGCCAGCAGCGTAGGACTCTCGGCGGCGAACACCGGGGAGCTGTTTTTT. Its translation: CASSVGLSAANTGELFF.

This sequence joins TRBV20-1 and TRBJ2-5; 9 bases line up with TRBD1. Looked up from germline, CDR1 is DFQATT and CDR2 is SNEGSKA (reference sequence). Unmatched junction bases numbered 10, after V lost 5 bases and J lost 6 bases. The CDR3 is made up of 14 amino acids. The CDR3 sequence is CSAPRGTGIKTQYF. The CDR3 nucleotides read TGCAGTGCTCCCCGGGGGACAGGGATAAAGACCCAGTACTTC.

At least ten counts were recorded for this clonotype. The gene calls are TRBV5-1 and TRBJ2-1; 7 bases match TRBD2. The V gene's germline CDR1 is SGHRS and CDR2 YFSETQ. Germline trimming cut 0 bases from V and 6 bases from J; bases unmatched to any gene: 3. This CDR3 has 14 amino acids. The CDR3 bases are TGCGCCAGCAGCTTGGACGGGGGGTTCAATGAGCAGTTCTTC. It specifies CASSLDGGFNEQFF.

The rearrangement joins TRBV27 to TRBJ2-1, with 7 bases fitting TRBD1. The CDR3 covers 14 residues. V gave up 5 bases and J gave up 8 bases; unmatched junction bases: 9. Germline CDR1 and CDR2: MNHEY and SMNVEV (reference sequence). As DNA, the CDR3 is TGTGCCAGCAGTCCCAGGGGGTCTTTACATGAGCAGTTCTTC. Translating gives CASSPRGSLHEQFF.

At least ten counts were recorded for this clonotype. J is TRBJ2-1 and V is TRBV19; no reliable D call. Trimming cost V 5 bases and J 8 bases, with 10 bases left between them. This CDR3 region has 12 residues. Germline V lookup: CDR1 LNHDA, CDR2 SQIVND (reference sequence). CDR3 in amino acids: CASSLRIDEQFF. The DNA for the CDR3 is TGTGCCAGTAGTTTACGAATTGATGAGCAGTTCTTC.

This clonotype occurred many times. The V call is TRBV24-1, the J call TRBJ2-1; D tentatively reads TRBD1 or TRBD2 (5 bases each). Deletions cut 4 bases from V and 5 bases from J, with 8 bases between. There are 13 residues in the CDR3. CDR1 and CDR2 (germline): KGHDR, SFDVKD. The CDR3 sequence: CATSERGDNEQFF. The CDR3, as DNA: TGTGCCACCAGTGAGCGAGGGGACAATGAGCAGTTCTTC.

There are a few counts of this clonotype. The genes are TRBV12-3 or TRBV12-4 and TRBJ2-1; D is possibly TRBD1 (6 bases). The V and J ends lost 5 bases and 9 bases respectively, with 20 bases between them. The CDR3 consists of 15 residues. CDR3 region: CASSKSARGISEQFF. The CDR3 DNA sequence: TGTGCCAGCAGTAAGTCCGCGAGGGGGATTAGTGAGCAGTTCTTC.

In its sample, this clonotype was seen a few times. CDR3 residues: CASSRRTSGDSYEQYF. As DNA, the CDR3 is TGTGCCAGCAGTCGAAGGACTAGCGGGGACTCCTACGAGCAGTACTTC. The chain uses TRBV7-9 and TRBJ2-7; 12 bases line up with TRBD2. Germline assignment: CDR1 SEHNR and CDR2 FQNEAQ (reference sequence). The CDR3 consists of 16 residues. The trim removed 6 bases at V and 0 bases at J, leaving 6 bases unmatched.

The chain joins TRBV6-5 to TRBJ1-2, with a tentative D call TRBD1 (6 bases). V dropped 0 bases and J dropped 4 bases, with 12 bases sitting between them. Germline CDR1 MNHEY, CDR2 SVGAGI. The CDR3 spans 15 residues. CDR3 in amino acids: CASSYSGGQGYGYTF. CDR3 bases: TGTGCCAGCAGTTACTCGGGGGGGCAAGGCTATGGCTACACCTTC.

The chain is built from TRBV5-6 and TRBJ1-4, with a weak D call TRBD1 (6 bases). Trimming left V 3 bases short and J 6 bases short, with 18 bases between. Germline-derived CDR1 and CDR2 are SGHDT and YYEEEE. The CDR3 has 16 residues. The CDR3 loop reads CASSSEVRRGDEKLFF. The CDR3 nucleotides read TGTGCCAGCAGCTCAGAGGTGCGCAGGGGCGATGAAAAACTGTTTTTT. The complete variable domain, with remaining parts taken from reference TRBV5-6 and TRBJ1-4, reads DAGVTQSPTHLIKTRGQQVTLRCSPKSGHDTVSWYQQALGQGPQFIFQYYEEEERQRGNFPDRFSGHQFPNYSSELNVNALLLGDSALYLCASSSEVRRGDEKLFFGSGTQLSVL.

This clonotype appeared many times. This chain joins TRBV24-1 and TRBJ2-3; 13 nucleotides line up with TRBD2. CDR1 is KGHDR and CDR2 is SFDVKD in the germline V gene. After removal of 3 bases from V and 5 bases from J, the junction contained 10 bases not matched to a gene. The CDR3 runs to 18 residues. The CDR3 region has the DNA TGTGCCACCAGTGATGCGCGAACTAGCGGGGGGGTTGGAGATACGCAGTATTTT. Protein sequence: CATSDARTSGGVGDTQYF.

V and J are TRBV10-3 and TRBJ1-6; 8 nucleotides match TRBD1. Germline V CDR1 and CDR2: ENHRY, SYGVKD. V lost 0 bases and J lost 11; bases outside the gene matches: 6. The CDR3 runs 15 residues. CDR3 protein: CAISESGQGTTPLHF. CDR3 nucleotides: TGTGCCATCAGTGAGTCAGGACAGGGTACGACACCCCTCCACTTT.

The genes are TRBV5-4 and TRBJ1-6, with D possibly TRBD1 on 6 matching bases. Between the trimmed V and J ends, which lost 0 bases and 12 bases, there was a span of 19 bases. Germline CDR1 reads SGHNT; CDR2 reads YYREEE (reference sequence). The CDR3 loop spans 16 amino acids. This CDR3 is CASSLDGQLGSKPLHF. The DNA of the CDR3 is TGTGCCAGCAGCTTGGATGGACAGCTCGGATCTAAACCCCTCCACTTT.

This clonotype was found a few times. The V and J genes are TRBV7-8 and TRBJ1-6; D gene unclear. V was cut by 3 bases and J by 7 bases, with 16 bases left in between. The germline CDR1 and CDR2 sequences are SGHVS and FQNEAQ. The CDR3 length is 16 residues. In DNA, the CDR3 is TGTGCCAGCAGCTTGGGATCGGGTACTGGGAATTCACCCCTCCACTTT. Encoded protein: CASSLGSGTGNSPLHF.

The CDR3 DNA reads TGTGCCAGCAGCTTCGGTAGCGGGGGGCCGGGCCTAAAGCAGGAGACCCAGTACTTC. Encoded protein: CASSFGSGGPGLKQETQYF. The genes are TRBV7-8 and TRBJ2-5, with TRBD2 matching over 10 bases. CDR1 is SGHVS and CDR2 is FQNEAQ in the germline V gene. Trimming at V came to 3 bases and at J to 5 bases, leaving 18 bases not matched to a gene. The CDR3 is 19 residues long. Using reference TRBV7-8 and TRBJ2-5 for the parts outside the CDR3, the full variable domain is GAGVSQSPRYKVAKRGQDVALRCDPISGHVSLFWYQQALGQGPEFLTYFQNEAQLDKSGLPSDRFFAERPEGSVSTLKIQRTQQEDSAVYLCASSFGSGGPGLKQETQYFGPGTRLLVL.

This chain joins TRBV10-1 and TRBJ2-3; D is uncertain. V was cut by 0 bases and J by 7 bases, with 8 bases left in between. Germline V CDR1 and CDR2: WNHNN, SYGVQD (reference sequence). The length of the CDR3 is 13 residues. The CDR3 spells CASSESGINTQYF. As DNA, the CDR3 is TGCGCCAGCAGTGAGTCAGGGATAAATACGCAGTATTTT.